This T cell receptor beta chain was obtained from a study of blood T cell repertoires in COVID-19. Per the original methods: Reference gene primer amplification gave estimated nucleated cell counts. The table came from immunoSEQ multiplex PCR; TCRdb's copy has only in-frame clones and leaves some out. That table supplies the V and J calls and clone size; D and trimming were determined from the DNA. The profile shows roughly 61,000 clones, more than 80% of them singletons. Germline values: CDR1 SEHNR, CDR2 FQNEAQ (reference sequence). The CDR3 length is 12 residues. V lost 5 bases and J 9 bases, leaving 11 bases between the germline ends.

The V gene is TRBV7-9, the J gene TRBJ1-5; the D is unclear. The receptor's source is a man of 80 years or more with acute or convalescent COVID-19. Source material: peripheral blood. The CDR3 region has the DNA TGTGCCAGCAGCCCCGAGGTTGGGCCCCAGCATTTT. The encoded protein is CASSPEVGPQHF.